The entry that follows covers one TCR beta chain sequence. At one of its ends the junction is not consistent with the germline gene, which may arise from a read error. The data were obtained in a study of tumor-infiltrating lymphocytes in primary liver carcinoma. Co-extraction of RNA and DNA was performed on 20-30 mg of unsorted bulk tissue. With a constant-region primer, TCR beta cDNA was made from approximately 500 ng of total RNA. Amplification in three nested multiplex PCR rounds with slightly modified ARM-PCR gave rise to TCR beta libraries. Forward primers for TRBV1-TRBV30 and a C-beta reverse primer served the first two PCR rounds, at 10 cycles each. TCRdb called the multiplex PCR reads again in MiXCR, with one record for every CDR3 protein. The table lists 50,000 to 70,000 distinct CDR3 sequences, about two thirds of them singletons. CDR1 and CDR2 (germline): LGHNA, YNFKEQ. The CDR3 has 15 amino acids.

Source material: liver tumor tissue from sampling region 2. Indicated subset: tumor region T2, inferior pole. This clonotype was obtained from a man aged 40-49 years with primary liver carcinoma and hepatitis B virus infection. This chain connects TRBV4-2 to TRBJ2-3, with a weak D call TRBD1 (5 bases). The CDR3 sequence is CASSQDFRVEDTQYF. In DNA, the CDR3 is TGCGCCAGCAGCCAAGATTTCAGGGTGGAAGATACGCAGTATTTT.